Sequencing of this TCR beta chain was carried out in a study of OX40 agonist ivuxolimab in advanced cancers. About the research overall: Cancers in dose escalation were hepatocellular, melanoma, renal cell and head and neck. Findings and caveats of the study: Also showing low normalized T-cell clonal expansion were some of the nonresponders.

Trimming took off 3 bases at V and 6 bases at J, with 9 bases between the two ends. This CDR3 comprises 14 residues. The germline CDR1 and CDR2 sequences are SGHTA and FQGTGA. Patients were ruled out by autoimmune disease history or systemic immunosuppression. The data were produced by immunoSEQ multiplex PCR, yet TCRdb's version contains in-frame clones alone and is incomplete. The sample contains about 80,000 clones, around 86% of which appear only once. With regard to this clone: Its antigen remains unknown.

This sequence was found in an adult with an advanced solid tumor such as melanoma, head and neck, liver or kidney cancer. The source was CD4+ or CD8+ T cells sorted from blood, collected in a trial of the OX40 agonist ivuxolimab. The genes are TRBV7-3 and TRBJ1-6, with a tentative D call TRBD1 (6 bases). The CDR3 DNA reads as TGTGCCAGCAGCTTTCAGGGGAGTAATTCACCCCTCCACTTT. Protein sequence: CASSFQGSNSPLHF.